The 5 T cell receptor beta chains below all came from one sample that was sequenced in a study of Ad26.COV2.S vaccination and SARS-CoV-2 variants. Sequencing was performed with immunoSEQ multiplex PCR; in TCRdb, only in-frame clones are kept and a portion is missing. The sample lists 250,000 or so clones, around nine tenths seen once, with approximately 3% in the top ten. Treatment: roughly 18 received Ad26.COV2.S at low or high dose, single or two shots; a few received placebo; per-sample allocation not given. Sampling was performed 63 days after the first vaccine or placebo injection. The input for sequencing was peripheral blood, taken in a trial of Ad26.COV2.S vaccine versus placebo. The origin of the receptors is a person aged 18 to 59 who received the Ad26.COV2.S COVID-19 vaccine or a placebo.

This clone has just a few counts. The DNA of the CDR3 is TGTGCCACCCGGAAGGGCCAGCAGGCAGATACGCAGTATTTT. Its protein is CATRKGQQADTQYF. The rearrangement joins TRBV6-6 to TRBJ2-3; D call uncertain. CDR1 is MNHNY, CDR2 SVGAGI, per germline (reference sequence). CDR3 length: 14 residues. V lost 10 bases and J lost 4, with 18 bases in between.

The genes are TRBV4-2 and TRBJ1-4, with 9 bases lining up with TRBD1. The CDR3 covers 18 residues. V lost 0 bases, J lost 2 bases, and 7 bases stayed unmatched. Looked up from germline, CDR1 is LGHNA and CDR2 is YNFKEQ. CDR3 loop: CASSQEGQGIGTNEKLFF. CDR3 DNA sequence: TGTGCCAGCAGCCAAGAGGGACAGGGTATAGGGACTAATGAAAAACTGTTTTTT.

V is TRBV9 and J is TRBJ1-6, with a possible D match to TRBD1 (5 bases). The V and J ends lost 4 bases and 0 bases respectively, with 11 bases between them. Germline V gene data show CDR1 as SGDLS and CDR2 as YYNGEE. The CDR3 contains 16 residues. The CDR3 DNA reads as TGTGCCAGCAGCAGACAGTCTAGCTCCTATAATTCACCCCTCCACTTT. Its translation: CASSRQSSSYNSPLHF.

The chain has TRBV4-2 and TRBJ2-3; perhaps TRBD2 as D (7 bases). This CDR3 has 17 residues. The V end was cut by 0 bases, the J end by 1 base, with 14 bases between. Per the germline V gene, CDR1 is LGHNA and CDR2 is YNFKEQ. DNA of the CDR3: TGTGCCAGCAGCCAAGATTTAGGAGGGGGGGGCACAGATACGCAGTATTTT. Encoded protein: CASSQDLGGGGTDTQYF.

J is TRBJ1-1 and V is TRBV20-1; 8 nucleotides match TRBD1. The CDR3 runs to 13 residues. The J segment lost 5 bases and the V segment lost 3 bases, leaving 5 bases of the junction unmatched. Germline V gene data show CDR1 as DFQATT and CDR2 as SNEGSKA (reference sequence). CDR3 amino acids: CSASLYRGTEAFF. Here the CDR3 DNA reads TGCAGTGCTAGTCTGTACAGGGGGACTGAAGCTTTCTTT.